The 30 T cell receptor beta chains reported below all come from one sample, sequenced in a study of T cell responses to AZD1222 COVID-19 vaccine. The assay was immunoSEQ multiplex PCR, and TCRdb's table has in-frame clones only and misses some. The sample includes over 65,000 clones, roughly 90% of them seen just once. Sequences were derived from peripheral blood, sampled 28 days after the second AZD1222 dose. The receptors originated from an adult who received the AZD1222 COVID-19 vaccine.

The chain recombines TRBV27 with TRBJ1-1; D unclear. The CDR3 spans 13 residues. The V gene lost 2 bases and the J gene lost 4 bases, with 8 bases spanning the gap. Germline loops: CDR1 MNHEY, CDR2 SMNVEV (reference sequence). CDR3 amino acids: CASSLGFGTEAFF. CDR3 in DNA: TGTGCCAGCAGTTTAGGGTTTGGCACTGAAGCTTTCTTT.

This clone was observed once. The germline gene is not matched at one end of the junction; a read error may be the cause. The V and J genes are TRBV6-1 and TRBJ2-7; D is possibly TRBD2 (6 bases). The CDR3 consists of 13 residues. Germline CDR1 reads MNHNS; CDR2 reads SASEGT. CDR3 DNA sequence: TGTGCCAGCAGTGACGGGGGACCCTACGCGCAGTACTTC. Its protein product is CASSDGGPYAQYF.

This chain joins TRBV6-6 and TRBJ2-1; 7 bases map to TRBD1. J lost 7 bases, V lost 5 bases, and 2 bases had no gene match. From germline, CDR1 is MNHNY and CDR2 SVGAGI (reference sequence). The CDR3 runs to 12 residues. As DNA, the CDR3 is TGTGCCAGCAGTCAGGGGGTAAATGAGCAGTTCTTC. Its protein product is CASSQGVNEQFF.

This chain connects TRBV5-1 to TRBJ2-5; D ambiguous. The CDR3 sequence is 15 residues long. The germline V and J ends were trimmed by 2 bases and 2 bases, with 13 bases remaining between them. CDR1 is SGHRS, CDR2 YFSETQ, per germline. CDR3 coding DNA: TGCGCCAGCAGCTTCTTTGGCGCGTCTCAAGAGACCCAGTACTTC. This codes for CASSFFGASQETQYF.

Only one count was recorded for this clone. Here the CDR3 reads CASRPRGEQYV. The CDR3 nucleotides read TGTGCCAGCAGACCCAGGGGCGAGCAGTACGTC. This sequence joins TRBV27 and TRBJ2-7, with D perhaps matching TRBD1 (6 bases). Germline V gene sequence: CDR1 MNHEY, CDR2 SMNVEV (reference sequence). This CDR3 has 11 residues. Trimming took 6 bases from V and 6 from J, leaving 9 bases between them.

V gene TRBV2 combines with J gene TRBJ1-6, with no clear D. Germline CDR1 SNHLY, CDR2 FYNNEI. The V and J ends lost 4 bases and 15 bases respectively, with 13 bases between them. The CDR3 spans 12 residues. As DNA, the CDR3 is TGTGCCAGCAGTGTTCTTACCGGGGACCTCCACTTT. Residues: CASSVLTGDLHF.

The chain uses TRBV30 and TRBJ1-4, with TRBD1 matching over 8 bases. The germline gives CDR1 GTSNPN, CDR2 SVGIG (reference sequence). CDR3 length: 14 residues. Losses at the gene ends were 0 bases for V and 8 bases for J; bases not matched to a gene: 5. In nucleotides, the CDR3 is TGTGCCTGGAGTGTCAAGGACAGGGACGAAAAACTGTTTTTT. Translated, it gives CAWSVKDRDEKLFF.

This clone was seen once. Relative to the germline gene, one junction end is altered; a read error may explain this. This chain connects TRBV19 to TRBJ2-2, with D maybe TRBD2 (5 bases). CDR3 length equals 13 residues. Germline V gene lookup returns CDR1 LNHDA and CDR2 SQIVND (reference sequence). The CDR3 reads CASSLEGTGELFF. The CDR3 DNA is TGTGCCAGTAGTCTAGAGGGCACCGGGGAGCTGTTTTTT.

The chain couples TRBV11-1 to TRBJ2-5; D is uncertain. This CDR3 has 13 residues. The germline CDR1 and CDR2 sequences are SGHAT and FQDESV (reference sequence). V was trimmed by 1 base and J by 0 bases, leaving 3 bases between them. The CDR3 loop is CASSLGYQETQYF. The CDR3 DNA reads as TGTGCCAGCAGCTTAGGGTACCAAGAGACCCAGTACTTC. The variable domain in full, with the rest retrieved from reference TRBV11-1 and TRBJ2-5, is EAEVAQSPRYKITEKSQAVAFWCDPISGHATLYWYRQILGQGPELLVQFQDESVVDDSQLPKDRFSAERLKGVDSTLKIQPAELGDSAMYLCASSLGYQETQYFGPGTRLLVL.

This rearrangement joins TRBV19 to TRBJ1-2; weak D call: TRBD1 (5 bases). The germline V gene has CDR1 LNHDA and CDR2 SQIVND (reference sequence). The CDR3 loop spans 15 amino acids. The V and J ends lost 1 base and 4 bases respectively, with 13 bases between them. The DNA for the CDR3 is TGTGCCAGTAGTATAGTAGGGGTAACAGTCTATGGCTACACCTTC. This sequence encodes CASSIVGVTVYGYTF.

The chain uses TRBV12-3 or TRBV12-4 and TRBJ1-2; the D is unclear. V lost 3 bases and J 2 bases, leaving 7 bases between the germline ends. The CDR3 length is 13 residues. The CDR3 spells CASSLLENYGYTF. CDR3 bases: TGTGCCAGCAGTTTGCTTGAGAACTATGGCTACACCTTC.

V and J are TRBV10-3 and TRBJ1-1, with TRBD1 identical over 7 bases. This CDR3 is built from 14 residues. Trimming took 10 bases from V and 2 from J; bases not matched to a gene: 10. Germline CDR1 is ENHRY and CDR2 is SYGVKD. CDR3 DNA: TGTGCCACCTTAGGGGGCGGACGTAACACTGAAGCTTTCTTT. Encoded protein: CATLGGGRNTEAFF.

The J gene is TRBJ2-1, the V gene TRBV27; 8 positions match TRBD2. Per the germline V gene, CDR1 is MNHEY and CDR2 is SMNVEV (reference sequence). V trimming: 2 bases; J trimming: 4 bases; junction bases outside the gene matches: 7. CDR3 length: 16 residues. CDR3 residues: CASSLGRGDLYNEQFF. The DNA for the CDR3 is TGTGCCAGCAGTTTAGGGCGGGGGGATTTATACAATGAGCAGTTCTTC.

This clone was recorded only once. The chain has TRBV7-9 and TRBJ2-1; D is perhaps TRBD1 (6 bases). This CDR3 is built from 15 residues. V lost 3 bases to trimming and J lost 10 bases, with 19 bases between them. Germline V gene data show CDR1 as SEHNR and CDR2 as FQNEAQ (reference sequence). CDR3 sequence reads: CASSLGDTLVGEQFF. CDR3 DNA sequence: TGTGCCAGCAGCTTGGGGGACACCCTAGTCGGCGAGCAGTTCTTC.

The V and J genes are TRBV19 and TRBJ2-1, with 7 nucleotides matching TRBD2. V dropped 2 bases and J dropped 6; count of bases not matched to a gene: 4. Germline V gives CDR1 LNHDA, CDR2 SQIVND (reference sequence). The CDR3 length is 14 residues. CDR3 protein: CASSISGVINEQFF. The CDR3 DNA sequence: TGTGCCAGTAGTATAAGCGGGGTGATCAATGAGCAGTTCTTC.

J is TRBJ2-3 and V is TRBV6-5; either TRBD1 or TRBD2 may fit D (5 bases each). Trimming removed 8 bases from V and 4 bases from J, with 19 bases in between. Germline V gives CDR1 MNHEY, CDR2 SVGAGI. This CDR3 spans 15 amino acids. CDR3 protein: CASLSQEGTSDTQYF. The CDR3 DNA is TGTGCCAGCTTGTCCCAAGAAGGGACCTCAGATACGCAGTATTTT.

The genes are TRBV5-1 and TRBJ1-2; D unresolved. The CDR3 has 13 residues. Trimming pared 0 bases from V and 6 bases from J, leaving 9 bases between. Germline V gene sequence: CDR1 SGHRS, CDR2 YFSETQ. DNA of the CDR3: TGCGCCAGCAGCTTGGGGGGAGGAAATGGCTACACCTTC. It translates to CASSLGGGNGYTF.

The rearrangement uses TRBV6-5 and TRBJ1-1; TRBD1 is a possible D gene (5 bases). Trimming took 4 bases from V and 3 from J, leaving 12 bases between them. Per the germline V gene, CDR1 is MNHEY and CDR2 is SVGAGI. The CDR3 sequence is 14 residues long. CDR3 nucleotide sequence: TGTGCCAGCAGTTGGATCCTAGGGGACACTGAAGCTTTCTTT. Translation gives CASSWILGDTEAFF.

V is TRBV19 and J is TRBJ2-3; the match to TRBD2 covers 11 bases. CDR3 length equals 16 residues. Germline CDR1 and CDR2: LNHDA and SQIVND (reference sequence). V shed 6 bases and J 2 bases; nucleotides not matched to a gene: 7. Written as DNA, the CDR3 is TGTGCCAGTAGCAGTCTAGCGGGGGGAATCACAGATACGCAGTATTTT. Its protein product is CASSSLAGGITDTQYF. The full variable domain, rest sourced from reference TRBV19 and TRBJ2-3, is DGGITQSPKYLFRKEGQNVTLSCEQNLNHDAMYWYRQDPGQGLRLIYYSQIVNDFQKGDIAEGYSVSREKKESFPLTVTSAQKNPTAFYLCASSSLAGGITDTQYFGPGTRLTVL.

The rearrangement uses TRBV19 and TRBJ1-6, with D possibly TRBD1 on 5 matching bases. The ends were cut back, 1 base at V and 7 bases at J, with 11 bases in the middle. Germline V gene sequence: CDR1 LNHDA, CDR2 SQIVND (reference sequence). The CDR3 loop spans 15 amino acids. The CDR3 region has the DNA TGTGCCAGTAGTATAGTTTCGACAGTCAATTCACCCCTCCACTTT. It is translated as CASSIVSTVNSPLHF.

This chain joins TRBV12-3 or TRBV12-4 and TRBJ1-5; 9 nucleotides agree with TRBD1. The CDR3 loop spans 13 amino acids. V trimming: 5 bases; J trimming: 7 bases; junction bases outside the gene matches: 3. The CDR3 coding sequence is TGTGCCAGCAGTGTACAGGGGGCGCAGCCCCAGCATTTT. Residues: CASSVQGAQPQHF.

The chain combines TRBV19 with TRBJ1-5, with D possibly TRBD1 on 5 matching bases. CDR3 size: 15 residues. CDR1 and CDR2 from the germline V gene are LNHDA and SQIVND (reference sequence). The V end was cut by 4 bases, the J end by 2 bases, with 12 bases between. The CDR3 is CASSNGRGGNQPQHF. Written as DNA, the CDR3 is TGTGCCAGTAGTAATGGTAGGGGAGGCAATCAGCCCCAGCATTTT.

This chain joins TRBV14 and TRBJ2-4; 9 nucleotides agree with TRBD1. The V and J ends lost 1 base and 8 bases, in that order; junction bases with no gene match: 6. CDR3 size: 15 residues. CDR1 SGHDN and CDR2 FVKESK come from the germline V gene. The CDR3 here is CASSQAGTGLYIQYF. CDR3 DNA: TGTGCCAGCAGCCAAGCCGGGACAGGGTTGTACATTCAGTACTTC.

V is TRBV5-1 and J is TRBJ1-4; D is unresolved. CDR1 is SGHRS and CDR2 is YFSETQ in the germline V gene. V was trimmed by 0 bases and J by 0 bases, leaving 3 bases between them. CDR3 length: 14 residues. CDR3 DNA: TGCGCCAGCAGCTTGGTAGCAACTAATGAAAAACTGTTTTTT. Translated, it gives CASSLVATNEKLFF.

The chain has TRBV7-2 and TRBJ2-2, with a tentative D call TRBD1 (6 bases). The germline V and J ends were trimmed by 6 bases and 3 bases, with 14 bases remaining between them. From germline, CDR1 is SGHTA and CDR2 FQGNSA. The CDR3 totals 15 residues. The CDR3 region has the DNA TGTGCCAGCAGACTTACAGGGACCCACACCGGGGAGCTGTTTTTT. Translated: CASRLTGTHTGELFF.

The chain combines TRBV2 with TRBJ1-5, with D tentatively TRBD1 (6 bases). Germline CDR1 reads SNHLY; CDR2 reads FYNNEI. The germline V and J ends were trimmed by 11 bases and 3 bases, with 14 bases remaining between them. CDR3 length equals 13 residues. The CDR3 coding sequence is TGTGCCGGGGGCCGGGATTTCAATCAGCCCCAGCATTTT. It codes for CAGGRDFNQPQHF.

In DNA form, the CDR3 reads TGTGCCAGCAGTAGACAGGTCGTCGGTAACACTGAAGCTTTCTTT. Protein sequence: CASSRQVVGNTEAFF. This chain joins TRBV6-5 and TRBJ1-1; a possible D gene is TRBD1 (6 bases). Germline V gene sequence: CDR1 MNHEY, CDR2 SVGAGI. CDR3 length: 15 residues. Trimming took off 5 bases at V and 2 bases at J, with 15 bases between the two ends.

The chain recombines TRBV10-1 with TRBJ2-3; D is possibly TRBD1 or TRBD2 (5 bases each). Trimming left V 2 bases short and J 3 bases short, with 15 bases between. The CDR3 extends over 16 amino acids. Germline CDR1 is WNHNN and CDR2 is SYGVQD (reference sequence). DNA of the CDR3: TGCGCCAGCAGTGAGCCCGACCGGGACGGGACAGATACGCAGTATTTT. Encoded protein: CASSEPDRDGTDTQYF.

The rearrangement links TRBV9 to TRBJ2-5; D not certain. Trimming removed 0 bases at V and 5 bases at J, with 11 bases between. Looked up from germline, CDR1 is SGDLS and CDR2 is YYNGEE. The CDR3 totals 14 residues. CDR3 coding DNA: TGTGCCAGCAGCGTAGTCCACAGTGGGGAGACCCAGTACTTC. Translation: CASSVVHSGETQYF.

Only a few counts were recorded for this clone. The genes are TRBV19 and TRBJ1-2; D unclear. CDR1 and CDR2 from the germline V gene are LNHDA and SQIVND (reference sequence). V shed 3 bases and J shed 5 bases, with 13 bases lying between them. The CDR3 runs 14 residues. The CDR3 DNA is TGTGCCAGTAGTATCAAGGGCCCTCCTTATGGCTACACCTTC. It is translated as CASSIKGPPYGYTF.